In this sample, the clone carrying this T cell receptor beta chain turned up once. The data stem from a study of T cell responses to AZD1222 COVID-19 vaccine. V was trimmed by 1 base and J by 6 bases, leaving 7 bases between them. The CDR3 runs to 13 residues. Germline lookup yields CDR1 SGHTA and CDR2 FQGNSA. Measured with immunoSEQ multiplex PCR; TCRdb has only the in-frame clones, and not every one. The sample has some 120,000 clones; 88% are singletons. The clonotype was recovered from an adult in good health. The chain employs TRBV7-2 and TRBJ2-1, with a weak D call TRBD1 (6 bases). The sample here was peripheral blood, taken on day 0 of AZD1222 vaccination. The CDR3, as DNA: TGTGCCAGCAGCTTAGACAGGGTCAATGAGCAGTTCTTC. Translating it yields CASSLDRVNEQFF.